Following are 32 T cell receptor beta chains from one sample sequenced in a study of T cell responses to AZD1222 COVID-19 vaccine. This table comes from immunoSEQ multiplex PCR, and its TCRdb copy is limited to in-frame clones, with some not included. The repertoire holds around 140,000 clones, 90% seen once, with about 1.5% in the top ten. Here the sequenced sample was peripheral blood, taken on day 0 of AZD1222 vaccination. The source of these receptors is an adult in good health.

The rearrangement uses TRBV9 and TRBJ1-4; TRBD1 is a possible D gene (6 bases). V gave up 2 bases and J gave up 6 bases, with 11 bases separating them. CDR1 and CDR2 from the germline V gene are SGDLS and YYNGEE. The CDR3 sequence is 14 residues long. CDR3 loop: CASSVSHRDEKLFF. The CDR3 coding sequence is TGTGCCAGCAGCGTCAGCCACAGGGATGAAAAACTGTTTTTT.

This sequence joins TRBV7-2 and TRBJ2-2; D is unresolved. V was pared by 1 base and J by 6 bases, with 15 bases between. The length of the CDR3 is 16 residues. In germline, CDR1 is SGHTA, CDR2 FQGNSA. The CDR3 DNA reads as TGTGCCAGCAGCTTAGAACGGCTGAGCCAACCCGGGGAGCTGTTTTTT. Its protein product is CASSLERLSQPGELFF. The full variable domain, with the rest looked up from reference TRBV7-2 and TRBJ2-2, is GAGVSQSPSNKVTEKGKDVELRCDPISGHTALYWYRQSLGQGLEFLIYFQGNSAPDKSGLPSDRFSAERTGGSVSTLTIQRTQQEDSAVYLCASSLERLSQPGELFFGEGSRLTVL.

This rearrangement joins TRBV6-5 to TRBJ1-6; 8 nucleotides match TRBD1. This CDR3 contains 14 residues. The trim removed 6 bases at V and 9 bases at J, leaving 7 bases unmatched. The germline V gene has CDR1 MNHEY and CDR2 SVGAGI. The CDR3 region has the DNA TGTGCCAGCAGAGGACAGGGCTTGGCTTCACCCCTCCACTTT. It yields the protein CASRGQGLASPLHF.

The CDR3, as DNA: TGTGCCAGCAGTGGGGACCCGCCCTACGAGCAGTACTTC. Translation: CASSGDPPYEQYF. The genes are TRBV9 and TRBJ2-7; D could derive from TRBD1 or TRBD2 (5 bases each). Trimming shortened V by 5 bases and J by 2 bases, and 11 bases separated the two germline ends. CDR1 is SGDLS, CDR2 YYNGEE, per germline. The CDR3 sequence is 13 residues long.

The V gene is TRBV7-9, the J gene TRBJ2-7; the D gene could be TRBD1 or TRBD2 (5 bases each). In germline, CDR1 is SEHNR, CDR2 FQNEAQ (reference sequence). V was trimmed by 3 bases and J by 2 bases, leaving 11 bases between them. The CDR3 contains 14 residues. CDR3 sequence: CASSFPGPAYEQYF. The CDR3 DNA reads TGTGCCAGCAGCTTCCCGGGACCCGCCTACGAGCAGTACTTC. Using reference TRBV7-9 and TRBJ2-7 for the parts outside the CDR3, the full variable domain is DTGVSQNPRHKITKRGQNVTFRCDPISEHNRLYWYRQTLGQGPEFLTYFQNEAQLEKSRLLSDRFSAERPKGSFSTLEIQRTEQGDSAMYLCASSFPGPAYEQYFGPGTRLTVT.

The chain recombines TRBV30 with TRBJ1-2; D is unresolved. With 5 bases removed from V and 4 bases from J, the gap between germline ends came to 14 bases. Per germline, CDR1 GTSNPN and CDR2 SVGIG (reference sequence). This CDR3 is 13 amino acids long. The CDR3 spells CAWVSRSSYGYTF. Written as DNA, the CDR3 is TGTGCCTGGGTTAGCAGGAGTTCCTATGGCTACACCTTC. Full variable domain (remainder filled in from reference TRBV30 and TRBJ1-2): SQTIHQWPATLVQPVGSPLSLECTVEGTSNPNLYWYRQAAGRGLQLLFYSVGIGQISSEVPQNLSASRPQDRQFILSSKKLLLSDSGFYLCAWVSRSSYGYTFGSGTRLTVV.

The gene calls are TRBV12-5 and TRBJ2-1; D may be TRBD2 (5 bases). V lost 7 bases and J 8 bases, leaving 24 bases between the germline ends. This CDR3 region has 16 residues. CDR1 and CDR2 from the germline V gene are LGHNT and FRNRAP. The CDR3: CASARMGAYPWDEQFF. As DNA, the CDR3 is TGTGCTAGTGCTCGTATGGGAGCCTACCCCTGGGATGAGCAGTTCTTC.

This sequence joins TRBV10-3 and TRBJ2-7; TRBD1 might be the D (5 bases). This CDR3 spans 15 amino acids. Germline lookup yields CDR1 ENHRY and CDR2 SYGVKD. V lost 4 bases, J lost 3 bases, and 16 bases lay in between. The DNA for the CDR3 is TGTGCCATCAGTGGTCAGGGTACCCATCTCTACGAGCAGTACTTC. Protein product: CAISGQGTHLYEQYF.

The table lists this clone with a count of one. The V and J genes are TRBV19 and TRBJ2-1, with 9 positions matching TRBD2. The V gene end was trimmed by 8 bases and the J gene end by 6 bases; junction bases not matched to a gene: 11. The germline CDR1 and CDR2 sequences are LNHDA and SQIVND (reference sequence). The CDR3 totals 15 residues. CDR3 region: CASGRLAERSNEQFF. CDR3 DNA sequence: TGTGCCAGTGGAAGACTAGCGGAACGCTCCAATGAGCAGTTCTTC.

CDR3: CSAGDGYEQYF. The CDR3 DNA reads TGCAGCGCCGGGGACGGCTACGAGCAGTACTTC. V usage is TRBV29-1 and J usage is TRBJ2-7; D is tentatively TRBD1 or TRBD2 (5 bases each). The CDR3 is made up of 11 amino acids. The V end was cut by 7 bases, the J end by 3 bases, with 10 bases between. From germline, CDR1 is SQVTM and CDR2 ANQGSEA.

The chain's CDR3 is CASKGGDWQPQHF. CDR3 nucleotide sequence: TGTGCCAGCAAAGGGGGGGATTGGCAGCCCCAGCATTTT. This chain connects TRBV27 to TRBJ1-5; D might be TRBD1 (6 bases). Germline V gives CDR1 MNHEY, CDR2 SMNVEV (reference sequence). The CDR3 is 13 residues long. V was trimmed by 7 bases and J by 7 bases, leaving 14 bases between them.

The genes are TRBV19 and TRBJ1-1; the D is unclear. The CDR3 sequence is 13 residues long. With 2 bases removed from V and 0 bases from J, the gap between germline ends came to 4 bases. Germline V gene sequence: CDR1 LNHDA, CDR2 SQIVND (reference sequence). In DNA, the CDR3 is TGTGCCAGTAGTATAATGATGAACACTGAAGCTTTCTTT. Amino acid sequence: CASSIMMNTEAFF.

The chain carries TRBV9 and TRBJ1-2; D is perhaps TRBD1 (5 bases). Germline values: CDR1 SGDLS, CDR2 YYNGEE. V was trimmed by 2 bases and J by 7 bases, leaving 9 bases between them. The CDR3 extends over 12 amino acids. The CDR3 is CASSVDSLGYTF. The CDR3 region has the DNA TGTGCCAGCAGCGTCGACAGCCTTGGCTACACCTTC. The full variable domain, its missing parts supplied by reference TRBV9 and TRBJ1-2, is DSGVTQTPKHLITATGQRVTLRCSPRSGDLSVYWYQQSLDQGLQFLIQYYNGEERAKGNILERFSAQQFPDLHSELNLSSLELGDSALYFCASSVDSLGYTFGSGTRLTVV.

The chain recombines TRBV9 with TRBJ2-7; 8 nucleotides line up with TRBD1. Germline V CDR1 and CDR2: SGDLS, YYNGEE. Losses at the gene ends were 0 bases for V and 7 bases for J; bases not matched to a gene: 12. CDR3 size: 16 residues. This CDR3 reads CASSVGEGQAAGEQYF. CDR3 nucleotides: TGTGCCAGCAGCGTAGGCGAGGGACAGGCGGCTGGGGAGCAGTACTTC.

The chain couples TRBV3-1 (or the pseudogene TRBV3-2) to TRBJ1-2, with TRBD1 as a possible D gene (5 bases). V was clipped by 4 bases and J by 3 bases, with 15 bases between them. CDR3 length: 15 amino acids. Germline lookup yields CDR1 LGHDT and CDR2 YNNKEL (reference sequence). DNA for the CDR3: TGTGCCAGCAGCCCCTCGGGGCGGGGGTACTATGGCTACACCTTC. Protein product: CASSPSGRGYYGYTF.

The chain recombines TRBV6-5 with TRBJ1-1; D is possibly TRBD1 (6 bases). Germline values: CDR1 MNHEY, CDR2 SVGAGI. The V gene lost 10 bases and the J gene lost 2 bases, with 14 bases spanning the gap. The CDR3 sequence is 13 residues long. In nucleotides, the CDR3 is TGTGCCACCTCAAGGGGGGGAAACACTGAAGCTTTCTTT. Translated, it gives CATSRGGNTEAFF.

The V call is TRBV6-5, the J call TRBJ2-6; 7 positions agree with TRBD1. There are 16 residues in the CDR3. The junction had 4 bases not matched to a gene; V was cut back by 2 bases and J by 3 bases. Germline V gene data show CDR1 as MNHEY and CDR2 as SVGAGI. CDR3 in amino acids: CASSYIGGDGANVLTF. The CDR3, as DNA: TGTGCCAGCAGTTACATAGGGGGCGATGGGGCCAACGTCCTGACTTTC.

The chain carries TRBV6-2 or TRBV6-3 and TRBJ1-2; D remains unclear. The CDR3 consists of 14 residues. V dropped 2 bases and J dropped 4 bases, with 11 bases sitting between them. Germline assignment: CDR1 MNHEY and CDR2 SVGEGT. CDR3 bases: TGTGCCAGCAGTTACGGGCAGGCGTCCTATGGCTACACCTTC. Its protein is CASSYGQASYGYTF.

The rearrangement joins TRBV21-1 to TRBJ1-5; TRBD1 is the table's D call and was not checked against the DNA. TRBV21-1 is a known pseudogene. CDR3 length: 17 amino acids. This CDR3 is CASSILSPGQGNQPQHF. For the CDR3, the DNA is TGTGCCAGCAGCATACTATCGCCGGGACAGGGCAATCAGCCCCAGCATTTT.

This chain connects TRBV7-8 to TRBJ1-1; no definite D call. This CDR3 spans 17 amino acids. Germline V gene data show CDR1 as SGHVS and CDR2 as FQNEAQ. The V and J ends lost 4 bases and 1 base respectively, with 19 bases between them. The CDR3 sequence: CASSYPEEGATNTEAFF. CDR3 nucleotides: TGTGCCAGCAGCTACCCAGAGGAGGGTGCAACGAACACTGAAGCTTTCTTT.

This rearrangement joins TRBV4-2 to TRBJ2-5, with TRBD2 as a possible D gene (5 bases). CDR1 is LGHNA and CDR2 is YNFKEQ in the germline V gene. The germline V and J ends were trimmed by 1 base and 5 bases, with 8 bases remaining between them. The CDR3 has 13 amino acids. Here the CDR3 reads CASSQGGSETQYF. The CDR3 DNA follows: TGTGCCAGCAGCCAAGGAGGGAGCGAGACCCAGTACTTC.

The chain recombines TRBV6-5 with TRBJ1-5; no clear D gene. Trimming removed 7 bases at V and 3 bases at J, with 16 bases between. The V gene's germline CDR1 is MNHEY and CDR2 SVGAGI. CDR3 size: 15 residues. CDR3 DNA: TGTGCCAGCACTCGGACTGTAGCCCCCAATCAGCCCCAGCATTTT. Encoded protein: CASTRTVAPNQPQHF.

The V and J genes are TRBV15 and TRBJ2-3; the D is unclear. There are 13 residues in the CDR3. V lost 5 bases, J lost 8 bases, and 14 bases lay in between. Looked up from germline, CDR1 is LNHNV and CDR2 is YYDKDF (reference sequence). The CDR3 here is CATSRPVAGTQYF. CDR3 bases: TGTGCCACCAGCCGACCAGTCGCAGGTACGCAGTATTTT.

V gene TRBV19 combines with J gene TRBJ2-7, with D unclear. Germline assignment: CDR1 LNHDA and CDR2 SQIVND (reference sequence). This CDR3 region has 15 residues. V was trimmed by 2 bases and J by 4 bases, leaving 15 bases between them. DNA for the CDR3: TGTGCCAGTAGTATATCGTCCCCGGAGACGTACGAGCAGTACTTC. It is translated as CASSISSPETYEQYF.

CDR3 bases: TGTGCCAGCAGTCCTTATTCGGGGGTCCCTAGCAATCAGCCCCAGCATTTT. Protein: CASSPYSGVPSNQPQHF. V is TRBV6-6 and J is TRBJ1-5; TRBD1 might be the D (5 bases). Germline V gene sequence: CDR1 MNHNY, CDR2 SVGAGI (reference sequence). The V and J ends lost 5 bases and 0 bases respectively, with 17 bases between them. There are 17 residues in the CDR3.

The gene calls are TRBV5-6 and TRBJ1-4; 7 bases are a match to TRBD1. Germline CDR1 SGHDT, CDR2 YYEEEE. CDR3 length equals 14 residues. V was pared by 5 bases and J by 0 bases, with 1 base of the junction left unmatched. The CDR3 DNA follows: TGTGCCAGCAGGACAGGGACAACTAATGAAAAACTGTTTTTT. This translates into CASRTGTTNEKLFF.

This clone was counted between two and nine times. The chain uses TRBV19 and TRBJ2-2; weak D call: TRBD2 (6 bases). CDR1 is LNHDA and CDR2 is SQIVND in the germline V gene (reference sequence). Trimming removed 5 bases from V and 2 bases from J, with 15 bases in between. CDR3 length: 16 amino acids. The CDR3 protein is CASSSFSGGNTGELFF. The CDR3 coding sequence is TGTGCCAGTAGTTCGTTTAGCGGCGGTAACACCGGGGAGCTGTTTTTT.

The chain is built from TRBV6-4 and TRBJ2-7; weak D call: TRBD1 (6 bases). Germline-derived CDR1 and CDR2 are MRHNA and SNTAGT. The CDR3 extends over 16 amino acids. Trimming removed 6 bases at V and 4 bases at J, with 22 bases between. The CDR3 DNA follows: TGTGCCAGCAGCGGACAGCAGAGCTTACCTTTTTACGAGCAGTACTTC. Translated: CASSGQQSLPFYEQYF.

CDR3 nucleotide sequence: TGTGCCATCAGTGTTGCCGGGACAGGGACTGAAGCTTTCTTT. It encodes CAISVAGTGTEAFF. The J gene is TRBJ1-1, the V gene TRBV10-3; 9 bases agree with TRBD1. This CDR3 has 14 amino acids. From germline, CDR1 is ENHRY and CDR2 SYGVKD. V was clipped by 4 bases and J by 5 bases; unmatched bases: 5.

The genes are TRBV29-1 and TRBJ1-1; a weak D match, TRBD1 (5 bases). CDR1 is SQVTM and CDR2 is ANQGSEA in the germline V gene. This CDR3 has 13 residues. The V and J ends lost 3 bases and 3 bases respectively, with 11 bases between them. CDR3 coding DNA: TGCAGCGTTGATCGAGGCAGGGACACTGAAGCTTTCTTT. Amino acid sequence: CSVDRGRDTEAFF.

The rearrangement links TRBV7-9 to TRBJ1-6; the D is unclear. Trimming cost V 5 bases and J 8 bases, with 16 bases left between them. CDR1 is SEHNR and CDR2 is FQNEAQ in the germline V gene (reference sequence). This CDR3 is built from 15 residues. The CDR3 is CASSALRLGDSPLHF. The CDR3 region has the DNA TGTGCCAGCAGCGCATTGCGACTGGGTGATTCACCCCTCCACTTT.

The V and J genes are TRBV11-2 and TRBJ1-6; a possible D gene is TRBD1 (5 bases). The CDR3 runs to 16 residues. V lost 1 base and J 7 bases, leaving 14 bases between the germline ends. Germline CDR1 is SGHAT and CDR2 is FQNNGV. The CDR3 sequence is CASSLAGGGVNSPLHF. The DNA for the CDR3 is TGTGCCAGCAGCTTAGCAGGTGGGGGAGTGAATTCACCCCTCCACTTT.